This T cell receptor (beta chain) was documented in a study of blood T cells in healthy people across ages. PCR was performed a second time for roughly 7 to 12 cycles using a sample-barcoded 5' primer and a J-beta primer mix. TCRdb analysed the 5' RACE reads with MiXCR anew, one entry per CDR3 protein. The table includes about 1.6 million distinct CDR3 sequences, 30% to 35% detected once. The J segment lost 4 bases and the V segment lost 1 base, leaving 4 bases of the junction unmatched. This CDR3 is built from 15 residues. Germline assignment: CDR1 DFQATT and CDR2 SNEGSKA (reference sequence). Sequenced: blood. V usage is TRBV20-1 and J usage is TRBJ1-6; 7 nucleotides line up with TRBD1. The TCR comes from a woman in her twenties or thirties in good health. DNA of the CDR3: TGCAGTGCTAGAGTAGGGGGCGGATATAATTCACCCCTCCACTTT. Translating it yields CSARVGGGYNSPLHF.